The 11 T cell receptor beta chains below come from one sample, sequenced in a study of blood T cell repertoires in COVID-19. Repertoires were generated with immunoSEQ multiplex PCR, while TCRdb's copy carries only in-frame clones and drops some. The sample lists a few hundred thousand clones; around nine tenths were seen once. The sequenced material came from PBMCs or T cells enriched from blood (not recorded which). These receptor sequences come from a woman between 45 and 60 years old with acute COVID-19.

The CDR3 region has the DNA TGTGCCAGCAGTCTTAGCGCCTACGAGCAGTACTTC. Translating it yields CASSLSAYEQYF. The rearrangement links TRBV28 to TRBJ2-7; tentative D call: TRBD2 (5 bases). The length of the CDR3 is 12 residues. V was pared by 5 bases and J by 2 bases, with 7 bases between. CDR1 and CDR2 from the germline V gene are MDHEN and SYDVKM.

The genes are TRBV7-6 and TRBJ2-6; a weak D match, TRBD1 (6 bases). Per germline, CDR1 SGHVS and CDR2 FNYEAQ. The V gene lost 5 bases and the J gene lost 4 bases, with 27 bases spanning the gap. The CDR3 runs to 20 residues. CDR3 amino acids: CASSPLRPDSVVDGANVLTF. DNA for the CDR3: TGTGCCAGCAGCCCCCTTCGTCCGGACAGCGTCGTCGACGGGGCCAACGTCCTGACTTTC.

The chain uses TRBV14 and TRBJ2-3; 11 bases agree with TRBD2. This CDR3 is 17 amino acids long. The V gene end was trimmed by 3 bases and the J gene end by 1 base; junction bases not matched to a gene: 6. Per the germline V gene, CDR1 is SGHDN and CDR2 is FVKESK. CDR3 sequence: CASSQHTGLAGTDTQYF. The DNA for the CDR3 is TGTGCCAGCAGCCAGCATACGGGACTAGCGGGCACAGATACGCAGTATTTT.

The DNA of the CDR3 is TGTGCCAGCAGAAAACAGGCTAGCAATCAGCCCCAGCATTTT. Amino acid sequence: CASRKQASNQPQHF. V gene TRBV28 combines with J gene TRBJ1-5, with D possibly matching TRBD1 (5 bases). Trimming took 6 bases from V and 0 from J, leaving 9 bases between them. Germline CDR1 MDHEN, CDR2 SYDVKM. The CDR3 covers 14 residues.

The chain carries TRBV5-1 and TRBJ2-5, with 15 positions matching TRBD2. Germline trimming cut 4 bases from V and 4 bases from J; bases unmatched to any gene: 2. The CDR3 consists of 15 residues. Germline V gives CDR1 SGHRS, CDR2 YFSETQ. This CDR3 reads CASSPGLAGGETQYF. The CDR3 nucleotides read TGCGCCAGCAGCCCGGGACTAGCGGGAGGAGAGACCCAGTACTTC.

The chain recombines TRBV6-2 or TRBV6-3 with TRBJ2-7; 8 bases fit TRBD2. This CDR3 is 16 amino acids long. The germline gives CDR1 MNHEY, CDR2 SVGEGT. Trimming took 0 bases from V and 3 from J; bases not matched to a gene: 7. The CDR3 reads CASSYSPSGLHYEQYF. The CDR3 bases are TGTGCCAGCAGTTACTCTCCTAGCGGGCTCCACTACGAGCAGTACTTC.

The V and J genes are TRBV5-1 and TRBJ2-1; TRBD2 matches 8 bases. In germline, CDR1 is SGHRS, CDR2 YFSETQ. The CDR3 length is 14 residues. V was pared by 2 bases and J by 7 bases, with 5 bases of the junction left unmatched. CDR3 DNA sequence: TGCGCCAGCAGCTTCAGCGGGAGTGAGAATGAGCAGTTCTTC. This codes for CASSFSGSENEQFF.

The J gene is TRBJ1-2, the V gene TRBV30, with TRBD1 matching 10 bases. Germline V gene lookup returns CDR1 GTSNPN and CDR2 SVGIG (reference sequence). V lost 4 bases and J lost 7; bases outside the gene matches: 9. The CDR3 has 14 amino acids. The CDR3 spells CAWNLDRGWSGYTF. In nucleotides, the CDR3 is TGTGCCTGGAATTTGGACAGGGGGTGGAGTGGCTACACCTTC.

The chain links TRBV27 to TRBJ1-5, with 7 bases identical to TRBD1. CDR1 and CDR2 (germline): MNHEY, SMNVEV (reference sequence). There are 19 residues in the CDR3. Trimming took 2 bases from V and 2 from J; bases not matched to a gene: 15. The CDR3 region has the DNA TGTGCCAGCAGTTTAGATGGGCGGCAGGGGGTCGGTGGCAATCAGCCCCAGCATTTT. This gives the protein CASSLDGRQGVGGNQPQHF.

This rearrangement joins TRBV6-9 to TRBJ2-1; 7 bases fit TRBD1. CDR1 and CDR2 from the germline V gene are MNHGY and SVAAGI. With 6 bases clipped from V and 0 bases from J, the junction kept 17 bases outside the gene matches. This CDR3 has 19 amino acids. CDR3 loop: CASRHAPSVQGSSYNEQFF. CDR3 DNA: TGTGCCAGCAGACACGCGCCTTCGGTACAGGGGAGCTCCTACAATGAGCAGTTCTTC.

This clone was seen a single time. J is TRBJ1-1 and V is TRBV4-1; TRBD1 agrees at 7 bases. This CDR3 is built from 16 residues. Trimming at V came to 1 base and at J to 8 bases, leaving 13 bases not matched to a gene. Looked up from germline, CDR1 is MGHRA and CDR2 is YSYEKL. DNA of the CDR3: TGCGCCAGCAGCCAAGTCCCCCCTCAGGGGGGAGGAGAAGCTTTCTTT. Residues: CASSQVPPQGGGEAFF.